The 22 T cell receptor beta chains reported below all come from one sample, sequenced in a study of CD8 T cells in ankylosing spondylitis. Study-level findings and limits: Seemingly distinctive of ankylosing spondylitis blood was a TCR beta motif formed by eight highly homologous variants.

No antigen has been identified for these receptors. TCRdb reprocessed the 5' RACE reads via MiXCR and lists one record per CDR3 protein. The data show approximately 540,000 distinct CDR3 sequences, about 13% seen once. The sample was blood, either unsorted or a sorted T cell fraction (not recorded which). The source of these receptors is a male donor with ankylosing spondylitis.

This clonotype was seen repeatedly, ten times or more. The V call is TRBV7-9, the J call TRBJ1-3; D unresolved. The germline V gene encodes CDR1 SEHNR and CDR2 FQNEAQ (reference sequence). V lost 0 bases and J 0 bases, leaving 9 bases between the germline ends. CDR3 length: 16 amino acids. This CDR3 reads CASSLATGSSGNTIYF. The DNA for the CDR3 is TGTGCCAGCAGCTTAGCGACCGGAAGCTCTGGAAACACCATATATTTT.

The table lists this clonotype with a few counts. The chain uses TRBV10-3 and TRBJ2-2; 9 nucleotides agree with TRBD2. CDR3 length: 18 residues. V trimming: 0 bases; J trimming: 4 bases; junction bases outside the gene matches: 9. Germline CDR1 and CDR2: ENHRY and SYGVKD. CDR3 sequence (DNA): TGTGCCATCAGTGAGTCGAAATTAGCGGGAGAGCCCACCGGGGAGCTGTTTTTT. Its translation is CAISESKLAGEPTGELFF.

J is TRBJ2-1 and V is TRBV7-2, with D possibly TRBD2 on 6 matching bases. Looked up from germline, CDR1 is SGHTA and CDR2 is FQGNSA. The CDR3 covers 15 residues. The germline V and J ends were trimmed by 1 base and 5 bases, with 12 bases remaining between them. The CDR3 is CASSLGGTQNNEQFF. CDR3 coding DNA: TGTGCCAGCAGCTTAGGCGGGACCCAAAACAATGAGCAGTTCTTC.

The J gene is TRBJ2-5, the V gene TRBV5-1; 9 nucleotides line up with TRBD1. CDR1 and CDR2 from the germline V gene are SGHRS and YFSETQ. The CDR3 covers 13 residues. With V trimmed by 4 bases and J by 5 bases, 3 bases remained unmatched. CDR3 sequence reads: CASSKDRGETQYF. CDR3 in DNA: TGCGCCAGCAGCAAGGACAGGGGCGAGACCCAGTACTTC.

This clonotype turned up a few times. The chain links TRBV7-4 to TRBJ2-5; maybe TRBD1 (6 bases). This CDR3 has 22 amino acids. Germline CDR1 SGHVT, CDR2 SQSDAQ. Trimming stripped 1 base from V and 5 bases from J, with 35 bases between. The CDR3 bases are TGTGCCAGCAGCTTAGGCGCTCGCGTGCGGGTTCCTGAGGGGGAGTTCTGGGAGACCCAGTACTTC. Its protein product is CASSLGARVRVPEGEFWETQYF.

This chain links TRBV5-1 with TRBJ2-1; no clear D gene. Germline V gene lookup returns CDR1 SGHRS and CDR2 YFSETQ. This CDR3 region has 13 residues. The V gene lost 0 bases and the J gene lost 12 bases, with 13 bases spanning the gap. The CDR3 DNA is TGCGCCAGCAGCTTGGGCCCTACGGTTGGGCAGTTCTTC. Translating it yields CASSLGPTVGQFF.

This clonotype was observed a handful of times. This chain uses TRBV27 with TRBJ2-2; no clear D gene. The CDR3 length is 14 residues. V was cut by 2 bases and J by 6 bases, with 10 bases left in between. Germline CDR1 and CDR2: MNHEY and SMNVEV (reference sequence). This CDR3 reads CASSLGRFAGELFF. The CDR3 bases are TGTGCCAGCAGTTTAGGAAGGTTTGCCGGGGAGCTGTTTTTT.

In this sample, this clonotype turned up many times. The chain recombines TRBV24-1 with TRBJ2-2; perhaps TRBD2 as D (6 bases). Looked up from germline, CDR1 is KGHDR and CDR2 is SFDVKD. Trimming stripped 9 bases from V and 2 bases from J, with 9 bases between. There are 13 residues in the CDR3. This CDR3 reads CATRGTNTGELFF. The CDR3, as DNA: TGTGCCACCCGCGGGACCAACACCGGGGAGCTGTTTTTT.

This clonotype occurred many times. The genes are TRBV20-1 and TRBJ2-1, with D perhaps matching TRBD2 (5 bases). This CDR3 is 16 amino acids long. Germline values: CDR1 DFQATT, CDR2 SNEGSKA (reference sequence). V shed 0 bases and J shed 0 bases, with 12 bases lying between them. The CDR3 sequence is CSAREGSASSYNEQFF. Here the CDR3 DNA reads TGCAGTGCTAGAGAGGGTAGCGCAAGCTCCTACAATGAGCAGTTCTTC.

This clonotype came up a few times. The chain links TRBV7-2 to TRBJ1-2; D possibly corresponds to TRBD1 (6 bases). The V end lost 6 bases, the J end lost 6 bases, and 11 bases lay between the germline ends. This CDR3 contains 12 residues. Germline CDR1 SGHTA, CDR2 FQGNSA. CDR3 loop: CASSNRVDGYTF. In DNA, the CDR3 is TGTGCCAGCAGTAACAGGGTGGATGGCTACACCTTC.

The rearrangement links TRBV20-1 to TRBJ1-2; D possibly corresponds to TRBD1 (5 bases). V was pared by 6 bases and J by 8 bases, with 22 bases between. The CDR3 length is 14 residues. Germline values: CDR1 DFQATT, CDR2 SNEGSKA (reference sequence). The CDR3 loop is CSAQTRGENQGYTF. Written as DNA, the CDR3 is TGCAGTGCACAAACCCGAGGGGAGAATCAGGGCTACACCTTC.

This chain uses TRBV5-1 with TRBJ2-3, with D possibly matching TRBD2 (5 bases). The germline V gene encodes CDR1 SGHRS and CDR2 YFSETQ. Trimming left V 0 bases short and J 6 bases short, with 11 bases between. This CDR3 comprises 14 residues. CDR3 nucleotides: TGCGCCAGCAGCTTGGCCCTACTAGAGGATACGCAGTATTTT. Protein sequence: CASSLALLEDTQYF.

This chain connects TRBV7-9 to TRBJ1-1; D is uncertain. The CDR3 is 16 amino acids. Trimming took 3 bases from V and 0 from J, leaving 14 bases between them. Germline CDR1 is SEHNR and CDR2 is FQNEAQ (reference sequence). The CDR3 DNA reads TGTGCCAGCAGCTTTGGCCTGGTCAGACTGAACACTGAAGCTTTCTTT. Its translation is CASSFGLVRLNTEAFF.

In its sample, this clonotype was seen once. The V call is TRBV9, the J call TRBJ1-4, with D hard to call. V gave up 0 bases and J gave up 5 bases, with 8 bases separating them. The CDR3 consists of 14 residues. Germline V gene sequence: CDR1 SGDLS, CDR2 YYNGEE. The CDR3 region is CASSVGVINEKLFF. CDR3 DNA: TGTGCCAGCAGCGTAGGAGTGATCAATGAAAAACTGTTTTTT.

This clonotype turned up a few times. The chain uses TRBV10-3 and TRBJ1-1, with a possible D match to TRBD1 (5 bases). CDR3 length equals 13 residues. Germline values: CDR1 ENHRY, CDR2 SYGVKD. Trimming cost V 5 bases and J 3 bases, with 10 bases left between them. The CDR3: CAISQDRHTEAFF. In DNA, the CDR3 is TGTGCCATCAGTCAAGACAGACACACTGAAGCTTTCTTT.

This clonotype has more than one count but fewer than ten. The V gene is TRBV11-2, the J gene TRBJ2-7; D unresolved. The germline V and J ends were trimmed by 7 bases and 1 base, with 8 bases remaining between them. CDR1 is SGHAT, CDR2 FQNNGV, per germline. The CDR3 runs 12 residues. In DNA form, the CDR3 reads TGTGCCAGCACCCCCACTTCCTACGAGCAGTACTTC. Its protein product is CASTPTSYEQYF. The whole variable domain, remainder taken from reference TRBV11-2 and TRBJ2-7, is EAGVAQSPRYKIIEKRQSVAFWCNPISGHATLYWYQQILGQGPKLLIQFQNNGVVDDSQLPKDRFSAERLKGVDSTLKIQPAKLEDSAVYLCASTPTSYEQYFGPGTRLTVT.

The CDR3 protein is CSARGDSPLHF. The CDR3 DNA reads TGCAGTGCTAGGGGGGATTCACCCCTCCACTTT. V gene TRBV20-1 combines with J gene TRBJ1-6; D perhaps matches TRBD1 (5 bases). Per germline, CDR1 DFQATT and CDR2 SNEGSKA (reference sequence). V was shortened by 3 bases and J by 8 bases, with 5 bases between the two germline ends. This CDR3 has 11 amino acids.

This chain links TRBV6-1 with TRBJ2-1; the match to TRBD2 covers 11 bases. From germline, CDR1 is MNHNS and CDR2 SASEGT. V was pared by 6 bases and J by 0 bases, with 7 bases of the junction left unmatched. The CDR3 runs to 17 residues. CDR3 residues: CASSKLAGAVSYNEQFF. Written as DNA, the CDR3 is TGTGCCAGCAGCAAACTAGCGGGAGCGGTCTCCTACAATGAGCAGTTCTTC.

Turning to this clonotype: Given the absence of the conserved phenylalanine or tryptophan at the CDR3 end, a read error is likely. This chain joins TRBV7-9 and TRBJ2-5; 9 nucleotides agree with TRBD2. This CDR3 region has 15 residues. Germline values: CDR1 SEHNR, CDR2 FQNEAQ (reference sequence). The V and J ends lost 5 bases and 3 bases, in that order; junction bases with no gene match: 7. CDR3 loop: CASSRPASGKETQYL. CDR3 sequence (DNA): TGTGCCAGCAGCCGCCCGGCTAGCGGGAAAGAGACCCAGTACCTC.

This clonotype came up many times. This chain joins TRBV11-2 and TRBJ1-1, with a possible D match to TRBD1 (6 bases). Between the trimmed V and J ends, which lost 5 bases and 1 base, there was a span of 11 bases. The germline V gene has CDR1 SGHAT and CDR2 FQNNGV. The CDR3 sequence is 14 residues long. The CDR3 region has the DNA TGTGCCAGCAGCCCCTGGACAGAGAACACTGAAGCTTTCTTT. It specifies CASSPWTENTEAFF. The variable domain in full, with the rest retrieved from reference TRBV11-2 and TRBJ1-1, is EAGVAQSPRYKIIEKRQSVAFWCNPISGHATLYWYQQILGQGPKLLIQFQNNGVVDDSQLPKDRFSAERLKGVDSTLKIQPAKLEDSAVYLCASSPWTENTEAFFGQGTRLTVV.

This clonotype has a handful of counts. The genes are TRBV20-1 and TRBJ2-7; tentative D call: TRBD1 (6 bases). The germline CDR1 and CDR2 sequences are DFQATT and SNEGSKA (reference sequence). Trimming cost V 6 bases and J 4 bases, with 16 bases left between them. The CDR3 loop spans 13 amino acids. CDR3: CSAPPTGRYEQYF. The CDR3 region has the DNA TGCAGTGCCCCGCCCACAGGGCGGTACGAGCAGTACTTC.

This chain uses TRBV20-1 with TRBJ2-5; 9 bases fit TRBD1. The CDR3 is made up of 14 amino acids. The germline CDR1 and CDR2 sequences are DFQATT and SNEGSKA (reference sequence). V lost 1 base, J lost 5 bases, and 5 bases stayed unmatched. The CDR3 region has the DNA TGCAGTGCTAGAGTGTGGGACAGGGCGGAGACCCAGTACTTC. Protein sequence: CSARVWDRAETQYF.